This T cell receptor beta chain was obtained from a study of blood T cell repertoires in COVID-19. In the study overall: From T cells, B-cell-depleted T cells, or PBMCs came the material, which was cDNA or gDNA.

Using immunoSEQ multiplex PCR, the repertoire was profiled, and TCRdb retains in-frame clones only, with some absent. The sample shows fewer than 150,000 clones, around three quarters of them seen only once. CDR3 length equals 16 residues. Germline V lookup: CDR1 SNHLY, CDR2 FYNNEI. Trimming took off 7 bases at V and 2 bases at J, with 17 bases between the two ends. The sequence derives from a human donor in a cohort sampled during active COVID-19. Source material: peripheral blood. This sequence joins TRBV2 and TRBJ1-4; no reliable D call. This CDR3 reads CASTPLAGLTNEKLFF. CDR3 coding DNA: TGTGCCAGCACCCCCCTGGCAGGACTGACTAATGAAAAACTGTTTTTT.